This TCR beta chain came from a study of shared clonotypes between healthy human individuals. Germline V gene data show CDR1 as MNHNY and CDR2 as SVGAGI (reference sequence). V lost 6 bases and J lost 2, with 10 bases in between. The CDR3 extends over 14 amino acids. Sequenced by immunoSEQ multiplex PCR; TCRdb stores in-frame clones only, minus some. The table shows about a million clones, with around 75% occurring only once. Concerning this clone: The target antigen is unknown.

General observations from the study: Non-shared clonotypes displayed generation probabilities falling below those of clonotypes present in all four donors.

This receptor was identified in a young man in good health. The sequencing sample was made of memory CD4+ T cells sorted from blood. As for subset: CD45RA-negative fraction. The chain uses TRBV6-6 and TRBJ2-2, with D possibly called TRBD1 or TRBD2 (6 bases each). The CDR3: CASSLGGNTGELFF. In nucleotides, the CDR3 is TGTGCCAGCAGCCTCGGGGGCAACACCGGGGAGCTGTTTTTT.